This T cell receptor beta chain was identified during a study of blood T cells in healthy people across ages. General study findings and limits: TCR beta diversity per million T cells fell roughly linearly with age.

Regarding this clonotype: The antigen is unknown.

A sample-barcoded 5' primer and a J-beta primer mix were used in a second PCR of roughly 7 to 12 cycles. MiXCR was run by TCRdb on the 5' RACE reads, yielding one entry per CDR3 protein. Among 550,000 to 600,000 distinct CDR3 sequences, around half were seen once, and the ten largest hold around 25%. The clonotype comes from an elderly man in good health. The sequenced sample consisted of blood.

CDR3 coding DNA: TGCAGTGCTAGAGATGGAAGGGTTGGCTACGAGCAGTACTTC. Its protein product is CSARDGRVGYEQYF. This chain joins TRBV20-1 and TRBJ2-4, with D uncertain. The J call may be mistaken, given a closer DNA end match to TRBJ2-7. The CDR3 runs to 14 residues. Germline values: CDR1 DFQATT, CDR2 SNEGSKA (reference sequence).